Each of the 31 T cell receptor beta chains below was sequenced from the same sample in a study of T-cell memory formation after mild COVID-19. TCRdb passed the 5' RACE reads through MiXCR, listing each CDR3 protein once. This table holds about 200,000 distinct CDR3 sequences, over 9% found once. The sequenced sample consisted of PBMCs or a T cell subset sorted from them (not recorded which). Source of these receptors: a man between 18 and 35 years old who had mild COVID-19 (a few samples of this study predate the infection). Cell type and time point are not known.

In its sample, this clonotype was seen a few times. CDR3: CSARSGTSGILGETQYF. CDR3 in DNA: TGCAGTGCCAGGTCCGGGACTAGCGGGATTCTAGGGGAGACCCAGTACTTC. This chain links TRBV20-1 with TRBJ2-5; 13 nucleotides line up with TRBD2. The J segment lost 5 bases and the V segment lost 6 bases, leaving 15 bases of the junction unmatched. CDR3 length equals 17 residues. Germline CDR1 reads DFQATT; CDR2 reads SNEGSKA (reference sequence).

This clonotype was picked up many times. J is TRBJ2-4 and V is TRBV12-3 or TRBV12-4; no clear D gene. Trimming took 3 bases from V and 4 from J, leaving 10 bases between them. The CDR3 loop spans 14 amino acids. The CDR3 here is CASSLVPEKNIQYF. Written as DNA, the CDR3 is TGTGCCAGCAGTTTGGTCCCCGAAAAAAACATTCAGTACTTC.

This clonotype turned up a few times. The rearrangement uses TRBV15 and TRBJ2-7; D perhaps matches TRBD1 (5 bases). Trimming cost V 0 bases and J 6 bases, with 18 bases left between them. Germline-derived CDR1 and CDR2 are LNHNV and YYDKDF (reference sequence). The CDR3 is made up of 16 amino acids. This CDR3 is CATSRDRQLLDFEQYF. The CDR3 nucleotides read TGTGCCACCAGCAGAGATCGACAGCTGTTAGACTTCGAGCAGTACTTC.

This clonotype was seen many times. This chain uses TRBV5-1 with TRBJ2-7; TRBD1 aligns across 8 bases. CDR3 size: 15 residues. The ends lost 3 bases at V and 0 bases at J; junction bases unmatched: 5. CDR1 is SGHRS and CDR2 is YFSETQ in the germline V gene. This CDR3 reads CASSSGGPGSYEQYF. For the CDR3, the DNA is TGCGCCAGCAGCTCAGGGGGCCCGGGCTCCTACGAGCAGTACTTC.

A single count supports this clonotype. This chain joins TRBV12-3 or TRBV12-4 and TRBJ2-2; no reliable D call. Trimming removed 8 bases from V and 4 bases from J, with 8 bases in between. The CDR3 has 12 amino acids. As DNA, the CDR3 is TGTGCCAGCGTGCTGGTCACCGGGGAGCTGTTTTTT. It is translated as CASVLVTGELFF.

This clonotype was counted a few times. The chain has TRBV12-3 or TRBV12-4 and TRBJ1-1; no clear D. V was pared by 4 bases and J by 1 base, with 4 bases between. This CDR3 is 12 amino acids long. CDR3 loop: CASSWGNTEAFF. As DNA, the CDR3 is TGTGCCAGCAGTTGGGGGAACACTGAAGCTTTCTTT.

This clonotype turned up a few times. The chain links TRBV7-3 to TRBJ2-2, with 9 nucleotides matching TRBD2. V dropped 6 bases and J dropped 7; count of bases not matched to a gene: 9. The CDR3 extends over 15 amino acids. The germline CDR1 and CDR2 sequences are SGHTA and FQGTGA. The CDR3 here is CASRRRGGADGELFF. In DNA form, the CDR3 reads TGTGCCAGCAGGAGGCGCGGGGGGGCCGACGGGGAGCTGTTTTTT.

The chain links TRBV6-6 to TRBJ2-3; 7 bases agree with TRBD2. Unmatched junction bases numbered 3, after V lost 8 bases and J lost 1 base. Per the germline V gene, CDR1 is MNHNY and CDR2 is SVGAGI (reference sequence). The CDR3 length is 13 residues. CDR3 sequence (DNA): TGTGCCAGCGAGGGAGGGGGCACAGATACGCAGTATTTT. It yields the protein CASEGGGTDTQYF.

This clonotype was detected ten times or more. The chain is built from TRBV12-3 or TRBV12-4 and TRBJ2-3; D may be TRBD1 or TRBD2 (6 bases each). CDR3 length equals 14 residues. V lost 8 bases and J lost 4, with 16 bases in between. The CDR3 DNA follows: TGTGCCAGCCGCCGGGACACGGGAGCAGATACGCAGTATTTT. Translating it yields CASRRDTGADTQYF.

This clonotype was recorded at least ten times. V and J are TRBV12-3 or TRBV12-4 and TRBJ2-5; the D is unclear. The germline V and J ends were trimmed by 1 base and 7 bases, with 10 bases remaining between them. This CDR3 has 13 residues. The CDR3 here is CASSLGLKGTQYF. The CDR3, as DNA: TGTGCCAGCAGTTTAGGACTTAAAGGGACCCAGTACTTC.

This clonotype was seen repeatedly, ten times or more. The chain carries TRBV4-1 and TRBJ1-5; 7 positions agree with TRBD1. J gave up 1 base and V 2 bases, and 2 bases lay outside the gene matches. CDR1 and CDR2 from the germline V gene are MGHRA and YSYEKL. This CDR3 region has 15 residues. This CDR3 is CASSQWTGSNQPQHF. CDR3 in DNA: TGCGCCAGCAGCCAATGGACAGGCAGCAATCAGCCCCAGCATTTT.

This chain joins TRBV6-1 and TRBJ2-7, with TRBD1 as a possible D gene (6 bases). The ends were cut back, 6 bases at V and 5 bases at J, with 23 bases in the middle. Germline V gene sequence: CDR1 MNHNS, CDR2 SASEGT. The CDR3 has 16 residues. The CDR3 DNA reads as TGTGCCAGCAGCCACGGTGTACAGGGCCTAGTCGACGAGCAGTACGTC. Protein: CASSHGVQGLVDEQYV.

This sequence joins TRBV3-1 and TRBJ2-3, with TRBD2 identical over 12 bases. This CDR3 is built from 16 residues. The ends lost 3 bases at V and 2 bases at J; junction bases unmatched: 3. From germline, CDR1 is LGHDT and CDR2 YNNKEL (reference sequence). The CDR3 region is CASSQRLAGDTDTQYF. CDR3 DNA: TGTGCCAGCAGCCAGAGACTAGCGGGGGACACAGATACGCAGTATTTT.

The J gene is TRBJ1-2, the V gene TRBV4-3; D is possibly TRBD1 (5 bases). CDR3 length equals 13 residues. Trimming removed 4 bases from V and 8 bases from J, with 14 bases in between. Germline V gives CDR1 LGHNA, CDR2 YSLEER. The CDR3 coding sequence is TGCGCCAGCAGCCTTCGGGACGGTCGCGGCTACACCTTC. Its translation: CASSLRDGRGYTF.

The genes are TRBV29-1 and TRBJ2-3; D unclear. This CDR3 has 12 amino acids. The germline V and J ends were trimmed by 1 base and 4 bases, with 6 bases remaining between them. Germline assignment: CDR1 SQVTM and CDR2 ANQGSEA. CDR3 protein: CSVEGVADTQYF. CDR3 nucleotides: TGCAGCGTTGAAGGGGTCGCAGATACGCAGTATTTT.

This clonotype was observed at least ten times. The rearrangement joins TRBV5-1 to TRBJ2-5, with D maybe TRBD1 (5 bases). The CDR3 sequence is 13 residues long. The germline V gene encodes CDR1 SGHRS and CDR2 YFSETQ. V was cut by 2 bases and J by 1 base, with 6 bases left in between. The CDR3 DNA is TGCGCCAGCAGCTTACAGGTCCAAGAGACCCAGTACTTC. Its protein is CASSLQVQETQYF.

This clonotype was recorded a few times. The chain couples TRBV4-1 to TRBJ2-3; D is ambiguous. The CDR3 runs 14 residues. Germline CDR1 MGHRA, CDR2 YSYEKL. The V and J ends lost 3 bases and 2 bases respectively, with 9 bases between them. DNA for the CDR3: TGCGCCAGCAGCCAGCTACTGTACACAGATACGCAGTATTTT. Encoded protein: CASSQLLYTDTQYF.

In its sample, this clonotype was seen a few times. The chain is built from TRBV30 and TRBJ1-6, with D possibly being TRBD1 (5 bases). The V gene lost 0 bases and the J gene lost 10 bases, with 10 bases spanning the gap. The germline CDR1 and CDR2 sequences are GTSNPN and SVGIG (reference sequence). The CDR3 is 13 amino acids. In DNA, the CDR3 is TGTGCCTGGAGTGTACTCGGGGGATCACCCCTCCACTTT. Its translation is CAWSVLGGSPLHF.

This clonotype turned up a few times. CDR3 sequence: CASSPFSGQAKTDTQYF. The CDR3, as DNA: TGTGCCAGCTCACCATTCTCAGGACAGGCCAAAACAGATACGCAGTATTTT. The J gene is TRBJ2-3, the V gene TRBV18; TRBD1 aligns across 7 bases. The V and J ends lost 2 bases and 3 bases, in that order; junction bases with no gene match: 11. Germline V lookup: CDR1 KGHSH, CDR2 LQKENI. This CDR3 comprises 17 residues.

CDR3 in DNA: TGTGCCAGCAGCTTAGTACAGGCCAATCAGCCCCAGCATTTT. The encoded protein is CASSLVQANQPQHF. V usage is TRBV7-8 and J usage is TRBJ1-5, with D perhaps matching TRBD1 (5 bases). The CDR3 length is 14 residues. Germline V gene lookup returns CDR1 SGHVS and CDR2 FQNEAQ. V was shortened by 1 base and J by 3 bases, with 7 bases between the two germline ends.

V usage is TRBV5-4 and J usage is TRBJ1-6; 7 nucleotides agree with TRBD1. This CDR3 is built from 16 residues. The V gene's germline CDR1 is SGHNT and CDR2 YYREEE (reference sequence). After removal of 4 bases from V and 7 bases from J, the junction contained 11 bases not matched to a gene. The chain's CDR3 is CASSPGPGQSNSPLHF. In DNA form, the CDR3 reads TGTGCCAGCAGCCCGGGTCCGGGACAGTCAAATTCACCCCTCCACTTT.

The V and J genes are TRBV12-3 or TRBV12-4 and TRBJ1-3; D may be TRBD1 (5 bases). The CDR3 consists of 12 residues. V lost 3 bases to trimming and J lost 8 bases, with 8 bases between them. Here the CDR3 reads CASSFGGDTIYF. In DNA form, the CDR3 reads TGTGCCAGCAGTTTCGGGGGGGACACCATATATTTT.

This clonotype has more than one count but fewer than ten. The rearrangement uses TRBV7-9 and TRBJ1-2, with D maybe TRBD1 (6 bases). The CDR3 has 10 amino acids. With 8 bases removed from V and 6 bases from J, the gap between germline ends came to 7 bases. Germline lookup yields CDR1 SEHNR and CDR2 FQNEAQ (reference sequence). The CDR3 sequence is CASGGDGYTF. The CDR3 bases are TGTGCCAGCGGGGGCGATGGCTACACCTTC.

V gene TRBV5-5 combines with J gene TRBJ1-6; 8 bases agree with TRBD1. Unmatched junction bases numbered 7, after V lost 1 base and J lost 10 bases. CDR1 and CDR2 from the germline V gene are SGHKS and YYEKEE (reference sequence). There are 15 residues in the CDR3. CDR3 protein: CASSLIGQGWSPLHF. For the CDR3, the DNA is TGTGCCAGCAGCTTGATCGGACAGGGTTGGTCACCCCTCCACTTT.

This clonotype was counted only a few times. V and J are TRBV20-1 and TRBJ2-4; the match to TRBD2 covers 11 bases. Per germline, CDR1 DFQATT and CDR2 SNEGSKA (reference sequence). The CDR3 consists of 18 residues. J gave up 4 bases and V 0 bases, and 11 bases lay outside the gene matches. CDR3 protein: CSARDGSGGATGKNIQYF. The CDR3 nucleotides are TGCAGTGCTAGAGATGGTAGCGGGGGGGCCACGGGAAAAAACATTCAGTACTTC.

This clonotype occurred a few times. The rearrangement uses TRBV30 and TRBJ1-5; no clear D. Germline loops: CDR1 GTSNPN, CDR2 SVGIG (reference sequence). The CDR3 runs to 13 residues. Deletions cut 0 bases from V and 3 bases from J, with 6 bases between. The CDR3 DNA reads TGTGCCTGGAGTGTACGGGACAATCAGCCCCAGCATTTT. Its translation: CAWSVRDNQPQHF.

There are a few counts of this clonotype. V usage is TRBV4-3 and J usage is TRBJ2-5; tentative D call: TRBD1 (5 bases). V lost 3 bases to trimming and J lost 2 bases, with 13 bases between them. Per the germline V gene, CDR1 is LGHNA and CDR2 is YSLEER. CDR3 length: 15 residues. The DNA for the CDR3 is TGCGCCAGCAGCCAGACCGACAGAAGTCAAGAGACCCAGTACTTC. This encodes CASSQTDRSQETQYF.

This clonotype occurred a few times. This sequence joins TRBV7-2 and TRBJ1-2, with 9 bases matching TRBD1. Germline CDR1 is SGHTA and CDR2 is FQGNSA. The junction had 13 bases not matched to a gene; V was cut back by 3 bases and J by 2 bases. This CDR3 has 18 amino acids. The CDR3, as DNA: TGTGCCAGCAGCTTGAGGGCGACAGGGGGAATTGGCAACTATGGCTACACCTTC. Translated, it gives CASSLRATGGIGNYGYTF.

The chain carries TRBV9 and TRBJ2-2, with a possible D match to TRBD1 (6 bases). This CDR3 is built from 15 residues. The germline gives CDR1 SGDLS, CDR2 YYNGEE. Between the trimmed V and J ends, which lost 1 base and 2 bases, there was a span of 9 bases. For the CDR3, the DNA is TGTGCCAGCAGCGTATTACAGGGAAACACCGGGGAGCTGTTTTTT. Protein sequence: CASSVLQGNTGELFF.

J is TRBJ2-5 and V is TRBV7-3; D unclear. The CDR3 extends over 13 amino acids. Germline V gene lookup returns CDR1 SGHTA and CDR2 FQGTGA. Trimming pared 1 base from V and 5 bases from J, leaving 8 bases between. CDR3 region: CASSLRRSETQYF. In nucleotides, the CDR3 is TGTGCCAGCAGCTTAAGACGCTCGGAGACCCAGTACTTC.

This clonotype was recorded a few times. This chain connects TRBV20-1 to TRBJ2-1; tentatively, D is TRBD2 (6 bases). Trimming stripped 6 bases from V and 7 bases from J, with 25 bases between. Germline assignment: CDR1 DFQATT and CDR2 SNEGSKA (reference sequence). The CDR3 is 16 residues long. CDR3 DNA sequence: TGCAGTGCCTTACAGCCCGGGGGAGCCTTTCCAAATGAGCAGTTCTTC. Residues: CSALQPGGAFPNEQFF.